This passage covers 21 T cell receptor beta chains from one sample sequenced in a study of cytomegalovirus exposure and HLA in healthy donors. Profiled with immunoSEQ multiplex PCR; TCRdb holds only in-frame clones, not every one. The table lists some 110,000 clones, around nine tenths of them singletons. Material: PBMCs. All receptors come from a man younger than 35 in good health and CMV-seropositive.

The J gene is TRBJ2-2, the V gene TRBV5-1; D possibly corresponds to TRBD1 (6 bases). The ends were cut back, 3 bases at V and 1 base at J, with 7 bases in the middle. CDR3 length equals 14 residues. Germline loops: CDR1 SGHRS, CDR2 YFSETQ. In DNA form, the CDR3 reads TGCGCCAGCAGCTGGGGACAGAACACCGGGGAGCTGTTTTTT. Protein: CASSWGQNTGELFF. Full variable domain (outside the CDR3, taken from reference TRBV5-1 and TRBJ2-2): KAGVTQTPRYLIKTRGQQVTLSCSPISGHRSVSWYQQTPGQGLQFLFEYFSETQRNKGNFPGRFSGRQFSNSRSEMNVSTLELGDSALYLCASSWGQNTGELFFGEGSRLTVL.

The chain has TRBV4-1 and TRBJ1-5, with a possible D match to TRBD1 (5 bases). V lost 2 bases, J lost 9 bases, and 20 bases lay in between. The germline V gene encodes CDR1 MGHRA and CDR2 YSYEKL. CDR3 length equals 16 residues. The CDR3 spells CASSQTPIGAIRPQHF. The CDR3 coding sequence is TGCGCCAGCAGCCAAACCCCCATAGGGGCGATTAGGCCCCAGCATTTT.

The rearrangement links TRBV5-1 to TRBJ2-5, with 13 bases lining up with TRBD2. CDR3 length equals 17 residues. The germline gives CDR1 SGHRS, CDR2 YFSETQ. J was trimmed by 2 bases and V by 2 bases; bases with no gene match: 6. The CDR3 reads CASSFRLAGGFQETQYF. The CDR3, as DNA: TGCGCCAGCAGCTTTCGACTAGCGGGGGGTTTTCAAGAGACCCAGTACTTC.

The chain couples TRBV11-2 to TRBJ1-1; possibly TRBD1 for D (5 bases). This CDR3 has 13 amino acids. V lost 6 bases and J lost 7, with 15 bases in between. Germline V gives CDR1 SGHAT, CDR2 FQNNGV. CDR3: CASRNDRLNEAFF. For the CDR3, the DNA is TGTGCCAGCAGGAATGACAGACTTAATGAAGCTTTCTTT. Together with reference TRBV11-2 and TRBJ1-1, the CDR3 gives the full variable domain: EAGVAQSPRYKIIEKRQSVAFWCNPISGHATLYWYQQILGQGPKLLIQFQNNGVVDDSQLPKDRFSAERLKGVDSTLKIQPAKLEDSAVYLCASRNDRLNEAFFGQGTRLTVV.

CDR3 residues: CASSGGELFF. The CDR3 region has the DNA TGTGCCAGCTCGGGCGGGGAGCTGTTTTTT. The V and J genes are TRBV2 and TRBJ2-2; no clear D gene. Deletions cut 8 bases from V and 7 bases from J, with 5 bases between. The germline CDR1 and CDR2 sequences are SNHLY and FYNNEI. This CDR3 has 10 amino acids.

CDR3 sequence: CASSLEIGIRGTEAFF. The CDR3 nucleotides are TGTGCCAGCAGTTTGGAAATCGGGATTCGGGGAACTGAAGCTTTCTTT. V gene TRBV28 combines with J gene TRBJ1-1; D gene uncertain. Germline V gene data show CDR1 as MDHEN and CDR2 as SYDVKM. V lost 3 bases to trimming and J lost 5 bases, with 19 bases between them. The CDR3 extends over 16 amino acids.

This chain joins TRBV11-2 and TRBJ2-7; D is possibly TRBD2 (5 bases). CDR1 is SGHAT and CDR2 is FQNNGV in the germline V gene. The length of the CDR3 is 12 residues. Trimming stripped 6 bases from V and 2 bases from J, with 8 bases between. DNA for the CDR3: TGTGCCAGCAGTTACGGGACCTACGAGCAGTACTTC. Translating it yields CASSYGTYEQYF. The full variable domain, with the rest looked up from reference TRBV11-2 and TRBJ2-7, is EAGVAQSPRYKIIEKRQSVAFWCNPISGHATLYWYQQILGQGPKLLIQFQNNGVVDDSQLPKDRFSAERLKGVDSTLKIQPAKLEDSAVYLCASSYGTYEQYFGPGTRLTVT.

V gene TRBV7-9 combines with J gene TRBJ2-7; D not certain. The germline V gene has CDR1 SEHNR and CDR2 FQNEAQ (reference sequence). The CDR3 consists of 13 residues. V was cut by 5 bases and J by 7 bases, with 15 bases left in between. The DNA of the CDR3 is TGTGCCAGCAGCACCGCGGCCCGGAAAGAGCAGTACTTC. It is translated as CASSTAARKEQYF.

V gene TRBV27 combines with J gene TRBJ2-5, with TRBD2 identical over 8 bases. Germline lookup yields CDR1 MNHEY and CDR2 SMNVEV (reference sequence). Unmatched junction bases numbered 13, after V lost 2 bases and J lost 11 bases. The CDR3 totals 15 residues. The CDR3 here is CASSLARVAGGEQYF. As DNA, the CDR3 is TGTGCCAGCAGTTTAGCGAGGGTTGCGGGAGGTGAGCAGTACTTC.

V usage is TRBV7-9 and J usage is TRBJ1-3; perhaps TRBD1 as D (5 bases). In germline, CDR1 is SEHNR, CDR2 FQNEAQ (reference sequence). This CDR3 spans 14 amino acids. V was pared by 0 bases and J by 8 bases, with 11 bases between. DNA for the CDR3: TGTGCCAGCAGCTTAGCGCGAAAACAGGACACCATATATTTT. This gives the protein CASSLARKQDTIYF.

This clone was recorded only once. An end of the junction differs from the germline gene, which may be a read error. The chain has TRBV5-1 and TRBJ1-2; D call uncertain. The V gene's germline CDR1 is SGHRS and CDR2 YFSETQ. This CDR3 is 12 amino acids long. The CDR3 sequence: CASSSPGFGYTF. DNA of the CDR3: TGTGCCAGCAGCAGTCCCGGTTTTGGCTACACCTTC.

The chain recombines TRBV18 with TRBJ2-7; D uncertain. Germline assignment: CDR1 KGHSH and CDR2 LQKENI. CDR3 length: 15 amino acids. Trimming removed 5 bases at V and 4 bases at J, with 18 bases between. The CDR3: CASSADNSALYEQYF. The CDR3 coding sequence is TGTGCCAGCTCAGCCGACAACAGTGCCCTATACGAGCAGTACTTC.

The chain uses TRBV5-5 and TRBJ2-1; D unresolved. The CDR3 contains 16 residues. Germline V lookup: CDR1 SGHKS, CDR2 YYEKEE (reference sequence). Deletions cut 0 bases from V and 0 bases from J, with 10 bases between. CDR3 DNA sequence: TGTGCCAGCAGCTTGGAACCTAGAAGCTCCTACAATGAGCAGTTCTTC. Encoded protein: CASSLEPRSSYNEQFF.

This clone has just one count. This same CDR3 is encoded by further DNA sequences in the sample. J is TRBJ1-1 and V is TRBV5-4; D possibly corresponds to TRBD1 (5 bases). This CDR3 is built from 14 residues. Germline V gene lookup returns CDR1 SGHNT and CDR2 YYREEE (reference sequence). Trimming cost V 0 bases and J 5 bases, with 11 bases left between them. For the CDR3, the DNA is TGTGCCAGCAGCTTGGTAGGGGCCGGAACTGAAGCTTTCTTT. Translated, it gives CASSLVGAGTEAFF.

This chain links TRBV11-2 with TRBJ2-7; TRBD1 aligns across 8 bases. Trimming cost V 5 bases and J 7 bases; bases outside gene matches: 13. This CDR3 comprises 15 residues. In germline, CDR1 is SGHAT, CDR2 FQNNGV. The CDR3 bases are TGTGCCAGCAGCCCTTCCGGACAGGGTTCGTGGGAGCAGTACTTC. This codes for CASSPSGQGSWEQYF.

The V call is TRBV5-1, the J call TRBJ1-4, with D maybe TRBD1 (5 bases). The CDR3 sequence is 14 residues long. Germline lookup yields CDR1 SGHRS and CDR2 YFSETQ. The V end lost 5 bases, the J end lost 3 bases, and 11 bases lay between the germline ends. CDR3: CASRAGGSNEKLFF. In nucleotides, the CDR3 is TGCGCCAGCAGAGCGGGGGGTTCTAATGAAAAACTGTTTTTT.

The chain joins TRBV27 to TRBJ2-3, with 9 bases matching TRBD2. CDR3 size: 17 residues. CDR1 and CDR2 from the germline V gene are MNHEY and SMNVEV (reference sequence). V gave up 0 bases and J gave up 5 bases; unmatched junction bases: 9. The CDR3 coding sequence is TGTGCCAGCAGTTTATCGGCGCGGGGGGGCCCCGGAGATACGCAGTATTTT. It is translated as CASSLSARGGPGDTQYF.

This chain connects TRBV12-5 to TRBJ2-3, with a tentative D call TRBD1 (6 bases). Germline V lookup: CDR1 LGHNT, CDR2 FRNRAP. The CDR3 sequence is 13 residues long. Trimming removed 7 bases from V and 6 bases from J, with 14 bases in between. The CDR3 DNA is TGTGCTAGTGTGTTACAGGGAAGGGATACGCAGTATTTT. Residues: CASVLQGRDTQYF.

CDR3: CASSLSATGHWVYGYTF. For the CDR3, the DNA is TGTGCCAGCAGTTTATCGGCGACGGGTCACTGGGTATATGGCTACACCTTC. The rearrangement uses TRBV27 and TRBJ1-2, with D unclear. This CDR3 has 17 residues. The V gene's germline CDR1 is MNHEY and CDR2 SMNVEV (reference sequence). V lost 0 bases and J lost 5, with 19 bases in between.

The chain uses TRBV19 and TRBJ2-1; 12 bases are shared with TRBD2. The CDR3 sequence is 16 residues long. Unmatched junction bases numbered 5, after V lost 5 bases and J lost 3 bases. The germline V gene has CDR1 LNHDA and CDR2 SQIVND (reference sequence). CDR3 sequence reads: CASSRTSGEVYNEQFF. CDR3 DNA: TGTGCCAGTAGTCGGACTAGCGGGGAGGTCTACAATGAGCAGTTCTTC. Looking up the rest from reference TRBV19 and TRBJ2-1 gives the full variable domain: DGGITQSPKYLFRKEGQNVTLSCEQNLNHDAMYWYRQDPGQGLRLIYYSQIVNDFQKGDIAEGYSVSREKKESFPLTVTSAQKNPTAFYLCASSRTSGEVYNEQFFGPGTRLTVL.

CDR3 sequence (DNA): TGTGCCAGCAGCCAAGAGTCGGGAGACACTGAAGCTTTCTTT. Amino acids: CASSQESGDTEAFF. This sequence joins TRBV4-2 and TRBJ1-1; D gene unclear. The V gene's germline CDR1 is LGHNA and CDR2 YNFKEQ. Trimming cost V 0 bases and J 3 bases, with 8 bases left between them. This CDR3 contains 14 residues.